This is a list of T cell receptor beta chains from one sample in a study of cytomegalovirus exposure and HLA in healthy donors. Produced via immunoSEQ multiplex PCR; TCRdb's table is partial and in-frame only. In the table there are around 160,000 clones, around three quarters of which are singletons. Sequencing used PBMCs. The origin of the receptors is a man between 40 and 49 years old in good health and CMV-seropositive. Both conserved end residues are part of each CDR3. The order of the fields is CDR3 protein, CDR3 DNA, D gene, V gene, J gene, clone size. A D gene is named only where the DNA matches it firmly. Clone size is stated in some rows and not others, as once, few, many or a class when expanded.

CDR3 protein: CASSLVTGGGTQYF; CDR3 DNA: TGTGCCAGCAGCTTAGTGACCGGGGGGGGGACGCAGTATTTT; D gene: TRBD2; V gene: TRBV7-2; J gene: TRBJ2-3; clone size: NA
CDR3 protein: CASSSPGLAGGDTQYF; CDR3 DNA: TGTGCCAGCAGCTCTCCGGGACTAGCGGGAGGGGATACGCAGTATTTT; D gene: TRBD2; V gene: TRBV7-8; J gene: TRBJ2-3; clone size: NA
CDR3 protein: CSGLSTAGRYEQYF; CDR3 DNA: TGCAGCGGGTTGTCGACAGCGGGACGCTACGAGCAGTACTTC; D gene: TRBD2; V gene: TRBV29-1; J gene: TRBJ2-7; clone size: once
CDR3 protein: CASSQGRTPPLSGANVLTF; CDR3 DNA: TGTGCCAGCAGCCAAGGGCGGACACCCCCTCTATCGGGGGCCAACGTCCTGACTTTC; D gene: NA; V gene: TRBV14; J gene: TRBJ2-6; clone size: NA
CDR3 protein: CASSESPRGDTEAFF; CDR3 DNA: TGCGCCAGCAGTGAGTCGCCTCGGGGGGACACTGAAGCTTTCTTT; D gene: NA; V gene: TRBV10-1; J gene: TRBJ1-1; clone size: NA
CDR3 protein: CAWSEDSGGKNIQYF; CDR3 DNA: TGTGCCTGGAGTGAGGATAGCGGGGGGAAAAACATTCAGTACTTC; D gene: TRBD2; V gene: TRBV30; J gene: TRBJ2-4; clone size: few
CDR3 protein: CAISWGQNTEAFF; CDR3 DNA: TGTGCCATCAGCTGGGGACAGAACACTGAAGCTTTCTTT; D gene: NA; V gene: TRBV10-3; J gene: TRBJ1-1; clone size: NA
CDR3 protein: CASSIPMAEPSNTEAFF; CDR3 DNA: TGTGCCAGTAGTATCCCCATGGCAGAACCGTCGAACACTGAAGCTTTCTTT; D gene: NA; V gene: TRBV19; J gene: TRBJ1-1; clone size: NA
CDR3 protein: CSVVGQGGFTEAFF; CDR3 DNA: TGCAGCGTTGTAGGACAGGGAGGTTTTACTGAAGCTTTCTTT; D gene: TRBD1; V gene: TRBV29-1; J gene: TRBJ1-1; clone size: NA
CDR3 protein: CASSSTKREAYNEQFF; CDR3 DNA: TGCGCCAGCAGCTCAACTAAGCGGGAGGCCTACAATGAGCAGTTCTTC; D gene: TRBD2; V gene: TRBV5-1; J gene: TRBJ2-1; clone size: NA
CDR3 protein: CASSSYSEGNEKLFF; CDR3 DNA: TGTGCCAGCAGTTCCTATAGTGAGGGTAATGAAAAACTGTTTTTT; D gene: NA; V gene: TRBV6-5; J gene: TRBJ1-4; clone size: NA
CDR3 protein: CASSLRRTGAYEQYF; CDR3 DNA: TGTGCCAGCAGCTTGCGCAGGACAGGGGCCTACGAGCAGTACTTC; D gene: TRBD1; V gene: TRBV5-6; J gene: TRBJ2-7; clone size: NA
CDR3 protein: CASSTGYQSYEQYF; CDR3 DNA: TGTGCCAGTAGTACAGGGTACCAATCCTACGAGCAGTACTTC; D gene: NA; V gene: TRBV19; J gene: TRBJ2-7; clone size: NA
CDR3 protein: CASSESITKNIQYF; CDR3 DNA: TGCGCCAGCAGTGAGTCTATAACCAAAAACATTCAGTACTTC; D gene: NA; V gene: TRBV10-1; J gene: TRBJ2-4; clone size: NA
CDR3 protein: CASSLGGTGFLEAFF; CDR3 DNA: TGTGCCAGCAGCTTAGGGGGGACAGGGTTTTTGGAAGCTTTCTTT; D gene: TRBD1; V gene: TRBV7-2; J gene: TRBJ1-1; clone size: NA
CDR3 protein: CASSFQGGGELFF; CDR3 DNA: TGTGCCAGCAGCTTCCAGGGAGGCGGGGAGCTGTTTTTT; D gene: NA; V gene: TRBV7-6; J gene: TRBJ2-2; clone size: NA
CDR3 protein: CAWSREAGDTQYF; CDR3 DNA: TGTGCCTGGAGTAGAGAAGCAGGAGATACGCAGTATTTT; D gene: NA; V gene: TRBV30; J gene: TRBJ2-3; clone size: once
CDR3 protein: CASSQAQGGGTDTQYF; CDR3 DNA: TGTGCCAGCAGCCAAGCACAGGGGGGAGGCACAGATACGCAGTATTTT; D gene: TRBD1; V gene: TRBV7-6; J gene: TRBJ2-3; clone size: NA
CDR3 protein: CSAGGLNEKLFF; CDR3 DNA: TGCAGCGCAGGGGGACTTAATGAAAAACTGTTTTTT; D gene: TRBD1; V gene: TRBV29-1; J gene: TRBJ1-4; clone size: NA
CDR3 protein: CASSQISGRAKNIQYF; CDR3 DNA: TGTGCCAGCAGCCAAATTAGCGGGAGAGCCAAAAACATTCAGTACTTC; D gene: TRBD2; V gene: TRBV7-9; J gene: TRBJ2-4; clone size: NA
CDR3 protein: CASSLGDSGANVLTF; CDR3 DNA: TGCGCCAGCAGCTTGGGCGACTCTGGGGCCAACGTCCTGACTTTC; D gene: NA; V gene: TRBV5-1; J gene: TRBJ2-6; clone size: NA
CDR3 protein: CASRASGSSYNEQFF; CDR3 DNA: TGTGCCAGCAGAGCTAGCGGGAGCTCCTACAATGAGCAGTTCTTC; D gene: TRBD2; V gene: TRBV2; J gene: TRBJ2-1; clone size: NA
CDR3 protein: CASSLTGPVRRNQPQHF; CDR3 DNA: TGTGCCAGCAGCTTAACAGGGCCCGTTAGGCGAAATCAGCCCCAGCATTTT; D gene: NA; V gene: TRBV12-1; J gene: TRBJ1-5; clone size: NA
CDR3 protein: CASSPGGVYEQYF; CDR3 DNA: TGTGCCAGCAGCCCAGGAGGGGTCTACGAGCAGTACTTC; D gene: NA; V gene: TRBV28; J gene: TRBJ2-7; clone size: NA
CDR3 protein: CASSVSGTYEQYF; CDR3 DNA: TGCGCCAGCAGTGTTAGCGGGACCTACGAGCAGTACTTC; D gene: TRBD2; V gene: TRBV10-1; J gene: TRBJ2-7; clone size: NA
CDR3 protein: CAWTSSGTDTQYF; CDR3 DNA: TGTGCCTGGACTTCAAGCGGCACAGATACGCAGTATTTT; D gene: NA; V gene: TRBV30; J gene: TRBJ2-3; clone size: NA